The 30 T cell receptor beta chains below come from one sample, sequenced in a study of blood T cell repertoires in COVID-19. Assay: immunoSEQ multiplex PCR; the TCRdb copy retains only in-frame clones and omits some. Of some 320,000 clones in the sample, 90% were seen once. Sequencing was carried out using PBMCs or T cells enriched from blood (not recorded which). These TCRs come from a man between 60 and 70 years old who had recovered from COVID-19.

The V and J genes are TRBV7-2 and TRBJ2-2, with 8 bases that match TRBD2. Unmatched junction bases numbered 6, after V lost 0 bases and J lost 0 bases. Germline values: CDR1 SGHTA, CDR2 FQGNSA. The CDR3 consists of 18 residues. The CDR3, as DNA: TGTGCCAGCAGCTTAGCGGCGGGGGGAGGACCGAACACCGGGGAGCTGTTTTTT. Amino acid sequence: CASSLAAGGGPNTGELFF.

The rearrangement links TRBV7-8 to TRBJ2-2, with 7 bases fitting TRBD1. Losses at the gene ends were 2 bases for V and 1 base for J; bases not matched to a gene: 4. Germline CDR1 is SGHVS and CDR2 is FQNEAQ. The CDR3 is 16 amino acids. CDR3 sequence reads: CASSLPPGGNTGELFF. The DNA of the CDR3 is TGTGCCAGCAGCTTACCCCCAGGGGGGAACACCGGGGAGCTGTTTTTT.

The sample holds one count of this clone. This chain links TRBV11-1 with TRBJ2-1, with TRBD2 matching over 7 bases. J lost 7 bases, V lost 5 bases, and 5 bases had no gene match. The CDR3 spans 13 residues. Germline values: CDR1 SGHAT, CDR2 FQDESV (reference sequence). The CDR3 bases are TGTGCCAGCAGCCAGACTAGCACTAATGAGCAGTTCTTC. Translating gives CASSQTSTNEQFF.

Of note for this clone: This CDR3 is also generated by other DNA sequences in the sample. The chain carries TRBV18 and TRBJ1-5, with 7 bases lining up with TRBD1. The J segment lost 5 bases and the V segment lost 2 bases, leaving 0 bases of the junction unmatched. CDR1 KGHSH and CDR2 LQKENI come from the germline V gene. This CDR3 has 13 residues. CDR3 sequence (DNA): TGTGCCAGCTCACCAGGGACAGATCAGCCCCAGCATTTT. Protein product: CASSPGTDQPQHF.

This chain links TRBV9 with TRBJ2-1, with 12 bases aligning to TRBD2. This CDR3 is built from 16 residues. The germline gives CDR1 SGDLS, CDR2 YYNGEE. The trim removed 2 bases at V and 6 bases at J, leaving 6 bases unmatched. The chain's CDR3 is CASSVDLAGGRNEQFF. As DNA, the CDR3 is TGTGCCAGCAGCGTCGATCTAGCGGGGGGGCGCAATGAGCAGTTCTTC.

The genes are TRBV6-5 and TRBJ1-1; TRBD1 agrees at 12 bases. From germline, CDR1 is MNHEY and CDR2 SVGAGI. Losses at the gene ends were 2 bases for V and 3 bases for J; bases not matched to a gene: 4. This CDR3 is 16 amino acids long. The CDR3 region is CASSYGTGGAYTEAFF. CDR3 DNA sequence: TGTGCCAGCAGTTACGGGACAGGGGGCGCGTACACTGAAGCTTTCTTT.

The V gene is TRBV13, the J gene TRBJ1-1, with 10 bases fitting TRBD1. There are 15 residues in the CDR3. Germline V gene lookup returns CDR1 PRHDT and CDR2 FYEKMQ (reference sequence). After removal of 3 bases from V and 4 bases from J, the junction contained 5 bases not matched to a gene. The CDR3 DNA follows: TGTGCCAGCAGCTTTGGACAGGGGGTAGGCACTGAAGCTTTCTTT. It translates to CASSFGQGVGTEAFF. Together with reference TRBV13 and TRBJ1-1, the CDR3 gives the full variable domain: AAGVIQSPRHLIKEKRETATLKCYPIPRHDTVYWYQQGPGQDPQFLISFYEKMQSDKGSIPDRFSAQQFSDYHSELNMSSLELGDSALYFCASSFGQGVGTEAFFGQGTRLTVV.

The J gene is TRBJ2-7, the V gene TRBV18; D is unclear. The V and J ends lost 1 base and 2 bases respectively, with 12 bases between them. The CDR3 is made up of 15 amino acids. Per the germline V gene, CDR1 is KGHSH and CDR2 is LQKENI. In DNA, the CDR3 is TGTGCCAGCTCACCACGGGTTGACACCACCTACGAGCAGTACTTC. Translated: CASSPRVDTTYEQYF.

The CDR3 DNA sequence: TGTGCCAGCAGTTTGGGCAGCTTCTCCTACGAGCAGTACTTC. This encodes CASSLGSFSYEQYF. The rearrangement joins TRBV6-6 to TRBJ2-7, with D uncertain. The V end was cut by 4 bases, the J end by 0 bases, with 10 bases between. The CDR3 sequence is 14 residues long. Germline V gene sequence: CDR1 MNHNY, CDR2 SVGAGI (reference sequence).

This chain links TRBV18 with TRBJ2-7; 7 positions agree with TRBD2. V gave up 1 base and J gave up 2 bases; unmatched junction bases: 8. The CDR3 consists of 16 residues. CDR1 and CDR2 from the germline V gene are KGHSH and LQKENI. The CDR3 DNA is TGTGCCAGCTCACCACTCACTAGCGACCCTGCCTACGAGCAGTACTTC. The encoded protein is CASSPLTSDPAYEQYF. The entire variable domain, with the rest obtained from reference TRBV18 and TRBJ2-7, is as follows: NAGVMQNPRHLVRRRGQEARLRCSPMKGHSHVYWYRQLPEEGLKFMVYLQKENIIDESGMPKERFSAEFPKEGPSILRIQQVVRGDSAAYFCASSPLTSDPAYEQYFGPGTRLTVT.

This chain links TRBV6-5 with TRBJ2-3; 11 bases are shared with TRBD1. V lost 5 bases, J lost 4 bases, and 5 bases stayed unmatched. CDR3 length: 15 residues. The V gene's germline CDR1 is MNHEY and CDR2 SVGAGI. This CDR3 is CASSRTGGVSDTQYF. The CDR3 nucleotides read TGTGCCAGCAGTCGGACAGGGGGCGTTTCAGATACGCAGTATTTT.

The chain combines TRBV14 with TRBJ1-2, with a weak D call TRBD1 (6 bases). The CDR3 totals 15 residues. Germline V gene sequence: CDR1 SGHDN, CDR2 FVKESK. V lost 3 bases, J lost 1 base, and 12 bases lay in between. The CDR3 bases are TGTGCCAGCAGCCAGGGGGCAAGTGTTAACTATGGCTACACCTTC. The encoded protein is CASSQGASVNYGYTF.

The chain has TRBV7-2 and TRBJ2-1, with 7 bases that match TRBD1. The V and J ends lost 5 bases and 8 bases, in that order; junction bases with no gene match: 12. This CDR3 is 15 amino acids long. Germline-derived CDR1 and CDR2 are SGHTA and FQGNSA. The CDR3 region has the DNA TGTGCCAGCAGCCCTCGAGGGGGCCTTTGGGATGAGCAGTTCTTC. Translation gives CASSPRGGLWDEQFF.

The chain recombines TRBV4-2 with TRBJ2-3; maybe TRBD1 (6 bases). V gave up 1 base and J gave up 3 bases, with 8 bases separating them. Germline V CDR1 and CDR2: LGHNA, YNFKEQ. The CDR3 runs 14 residues. CDR3 protein: CASSQVGQTDTQYF. CDR3 nucleotides: TGTGCCAGCAGCCAAGTTGGACAGACAGATACGCAGTATTTT.

The rearrangement links TRBV6-5 to TRBJ1-5; TRBD1 might be the D (6 bases). Germline V CDR1 and CDR2: MNHEY, SVGAGI. The V end lost 10 bases, the J end lost 7 bases, and 17 bases lay between the germline ends. This CDR3 contains 13 residues. The CDR3 here is CATTGGQGQPQHF. The CDR3 nucleotides are TGTGCCACGACCGGGGGGCAGGGACAGCCCCAGCATTTT.

The CDR3: CASSQIGQPVAFF. CDR3 in DNA: TGCGCCAGCAGCCAGATTGGACAGCCGGTGGCTTTCTTT. The chain has TRBV4-1 and TRBJ1-1; possibly TRBD1 for D (6 bases). The CDR3 is 13 amino acids. The ends were cut back, 3 bases at V and 11 bases at J, with 16 bases in the middle. The V gene's germline CDR1 is MGHRA and CDR2 YSYEKL.

The chain couples TRBV19 to TRBJ2-2; D may be TRBD2 (6 bases). Trimming took 7 bases from V and 6 from J, leaving 15 bases between them. CDR3 size: 14 residues. CDR1 and CDR2 (germline): LNHDA, SQIVND (reference sequence). The CDR3 coding sequence is TGTGCCAGTATGGGGGGTACTGAGTCCGGGGAGCTGTTTTTT. Its protein product is CASMGGTESGELFF.

The chain uses TRBV27 and TRBJ2-7; D is perhaps TRBD1 (6 bases). The germline V and J ends were trimmed by 6 bases and 6 bases, with 9 bases remaining between them. The CDR3 is made up of 11 amino acids. The germline gives CDR1 MNHEY, CDR2 SMNVEV (reference sequence). CDR3: CASRQGVEQYF. Written as DNA, the CDR3 is TGTGCCAGCAGACAGGGCGTCGAGCAGTACTTC.

The chain has TRBV19 and TRBJ1-5; D might be TRBD1 (5 bases). The V end lost 4 bases, the J end lost 6 bases, and 16 bases lay between the germline ends. This CDR3 has 15 amino acids. The germline V gene has CDR1 LNHDA and CDR2 SQIVND (reference sequence). The CDR3 region is CASSNYAGPVQPQHF. The CDR3 DNA follows: TGTGCCAGTAGTAACTACGCAGGGCCAGTTCAGCCCCAGCATTTT.

The rearrangement links TRBV29-1 to TRBJ2-5; TRBD1 matches 9 bases. Per the germline V gene, CDR1 is SQVTM and CDR2 is ANQGSEA. V trimming: 0 bases; J trimming: 1 base; junction bases outside the gene matches: 6. This CDR3 region has 16 residues. CDR3 region: CSVEDGGQGFQETQYF. CDR3 in DNA: TGCAGCGTTGAAGATGGGGGACAGGGATTCCAAGAGACCCAGTACTTC.

Of note for this clone: This same CDR3 is encoded by further DNA sequences in the sample. This chain uses TRBV13 with TRBJ1-1; no clear D gene. With 0 bases removed from V and 1 base from J, the gap between germline ends came to 6 bases. CDR3 length: 14 residues. From germline, CDR1 is PRHDT and CDR2 FYEKMQ (reference sequence). CDR3: CASSLGYRNTEAFF. CDR3 coding DNA: TGTGCCAGCAGCTTAGGCTACAGGAACACTGAAGCTTTCTTT.

This chain uses TRBV30 with TRBJ2-2; the D gene is possibly TRBD1 (6 bases). Trimming cost V 4 bases and J 1 base, with 7 bases left between them. The CDR3 sequence is 13 residues long. CDR1 and CDR2 (germline): GTSNPN, SVGIG (reference sequence). The CDR3 DNA follows: TGTGCCTGGAAGACAGGGAACACCGGGGAGCTGTTTTTT. As protein: CAWKTGNTGELFF.

The J gene is TRBJ1-4, the V gene TRBV7-9; 8 nucleotides line up with TRBD1. Germline V gives CDR1 SEHNR, CDR2 FQNEAQ (reference sequence). V was pared by 2 bases and J by 6 bases, with 11 bases of the junction left unmatched. The CDR3 covers 17 residues. The CDR3 loop reads CASSLPKRQGRDEKLFF. CDR3 DNA sequence: TGTGCCAGCAGCTTACCGAAACGACAGGGGAGGGATGAAAAACTGTTTTTT. Based on the CDR3 plus reference TRBV7-9 and TRBJ1-4, the full variable domain is DTGVSQNPRHKITKRGQNVTFRCDPISEHNRLYWYRQTLGQGPEFLTYFQNEAQLEKSRLLSDRFSAERPKGSFSTLEIQRTEQGDSAMYLCASSLPKRQGRDEKLFFGSGTQLSVL.

V is TRBV14 and J is TRBJ1-3; no firm D call. In germline, CDR1 is SGHDN, CDR2 FVKESK. This CDR3 has 11 amino acids. V was trimmed by 3 bases and J by 9 bases, leaving 6 bases between them. The CDR3: CASSQESTIYF. DNA of the CDR3: TGTGCCAGCAGCCAGGAGTCCACCATATATTTT.

In regard to this clone: The sample carries other DNA sequences with the same CDR3. V is TRBV18 and J is TRBJ1-1; D call uncertain. The length of the CDR3 is 14 residues. V lost 3 bases and J lost 1, with 9 bases in between. The V gene's germline CDR1 is KGHSH and CDR2 LQKENI. CDR3: CASSPGGRNTEAFF. The CDR3 region has the DNA TGTGCCAGCTCACCCGGAGGCAGGAACACTGAAGCTTTCTTT.

The rearrangement links TRBV5-1 to TRBJ1-1; TRBD1 might be the D (6 bases). The CDR3 contains 18 residues. Germline V gene sequence: CDR1 SGHRS, CDR2 YFSETQ. V lost 0 bases to trimming and J lost 0 bases, with 18 bases between them. The CDR3 DNA is TGCGCCAGCAGCTTGGGTTGGGGGCGCCGTGTTGTGAACACTGAAGCTTTCTTT. Translation gives CASSLGWGRRVVNTEAFF.

This clone is a singleton in its sample. V is TRBV7-8 and J is TRBJ2-5, with TRBD1 identical over 10 bases. Germline V gives CDR1 SGHVS, CDR2 FQNEAQ. The ends lost 5 bases at V and 4 bases at J; junction bases unmatched: 7. CDR3 length: 15 residues. The CDR3 nucleotides are TGTGCCAGCAGCACCCGGGACAGGGGCGCAGAGACCCAGTACTTC. Its protein is CASSTRDRGAETQYF. The full variable domain, with the rest looked up from reference TRBV7-8 and TRBJ2-5, is GAGVSQSPRYKVAKRGQDVALRCDPISGHVSLFWYQQALGQGPEFLTYFQNEAQLDKSGLPSDRFFAERPEGSVSTLKIQRTQQEDSAVYLCASSTRDRGAETQYFGPGTRLLVL.

CDR3 amino acids: CSVIRGQDGYTF. CDR3 sequence (DNA): TGCAGCGTTATCCGGGGTCAGGATGGCTACACCTTC. V gene TRBV29-1 combines with J gene TRBJ1-2; D is uncertain. Germline-derived CDR1 and CDR2 are SQVTM and ANQGSEA. V lost 5 bases to trimming and J lost 6 bases, with 13 bases between them. The CDR3 contains 12 residues.

V usage is TRBV11-2 and J usage is TRBJ2-2; the D is unclear. Germline CDR1 SGHAT, CDR2 FQNNGV. This CDR3 comprises 14 residues. V was clipped by 1 base and J by 3 bases, with 6 bases between them. CDR3: CASSLGQHTGELFF. DNA of the CDR3: TGTGCCAGCAGCTTAGGGCAACACACCGGGGAGCTGTTTTTT.

This chain connects TRBV27 to TRBJ1-2, with D unresolved. CDR3 length: 13 amino acids. Per germline, CDR1 MNHEY and CDR2 SMNVEV (reference sequence). The germline V and J ends were trimmed by 3 bases and 7 bases, with 12 bases remaining between them. For the CDR3, the DNA is TGTGCCAGCAGTTTTCACTCGCGTGGTGGCTACACCTTC. Translation: CASSFHSRGGYTF.